The 8 T cell receptor beta chains in this list originate from one sample, sequenced in a study of T cells expressing NK-cell markers. TCRdb re-called the 5' RACE reads; every CDR3 protein appears as one record, without DNA. The repertoire table contains 450,000 to 600,000 distinct CDR3 sequences. The sample taken for sequencing was blood T cells: a sorted CD56 or NKG2C T cell subset, CD4+ or CD8+ T cells, or bulk PBMC T cells (not recorded which). These receptors were taken from a man between 18 and 35 years old in good health.

CDR3 protein: CASSGAGVGTDTQYF. This chain uses TRBV6-1 with TRBJ2-3. Germline V gene data show CDR1 as MNHNS and CDR2 as SASEGT. The CDR3 is made up of 15 amino acids.

CDR3 protein: CASTTSGSPFF. The chain joins TRBV11-2 to TRBJ2-1; TCRdb indicates TRBD2, and absent DNA this call remains unverified. There are 11 residues in the CDR3. CDR1 and CDR2 from the germline V gene are SGHAT and FQNNGV.

The rearrangement uses TRBV6-5 and TRBJ2-1; there is no DNA to check the TCRdb D call of TRBD2. In germline, CDR1 is MNHEY, CDR2 SVGAGI. This CDR3 has 18 residues. Here the CDR3 reads CASSYSKSESGTWDEQFF.

V is TRBV2 and J is TRBJ2-3. The CDR3 extends over 17 amino acids. In germline, CDR1 is SNHLY, CDR2 FYNNEI. Here the CDR3 reads CASSEVAELAGTDTQYF. Complete variable domain (other parts from reference TRBV2 and TRBJ2-3): EPEVTQTPSHQVTQMGQEVILRCVPISNHLYFYWYRQILGQKVEFLVSFYNNEISEKSEIFDDQFSVERPDGSNFTLKIRSTKLEDSAMYFCASSEVAELAGTDTQYFGPGTRLTVL.

The J gene is TRBJ2-7, the V gene TRBV20-1; no DNA is available, so the TRBD2 call from TCRdb remains unchecked. This CDR3 spans 15 amino acids. Germline CDR1 is DFQATT and CDR2 is SNEGSKA (reference sequence). This CDR3 is CSVPWGSGRKYEQYF.

V and J are TRBV5-1 and TRBJ2-5; TCRdb outputs TRBD1, but without DNA this stays unchecked. Germline V gene lookup returns CDR1 SGHRS and CDR2 YFSETQ. This CDR3 region has 15 residues. The CDR3 is CASSLRLSGQETQYF.

J is TRBJ2-1 and V is TRBV3-1; TCRdb names TRBD1, which stays unverified in the absence of DNA. Germline CDR1 reads LGHDT; CDR2 reads YNNKEL (reference sequence). The CDR3 is 16 residues long. The CDR3 sequence is CASSPFRARIYNEQFF.

This chain links TRBV28 with TRBJ1-1; TCRdb picks TRBD1, but there is no DNA to check that call. The CDR3 runs 14 residues. Germline CDR1 MDHEN, CDR2 SYDVKM. CDR3 in amino acids: CASSGGGQLLEAFF.